The rows below give T cell receptor beta chains drawn from one sample of a study of blood T cell repertoires in COVID-19. Here immunoSEQ multiplex PCR was the method, and the copy in TCRdb shows in-frame clones only, minus some. The sample holds about 130,000 clones; roughly 72% are singletons and the top ten take 11%. The sample comprised peripheral blood. The receptors come from a human donor in a cohort sampled during active COVID-19. CDR3s include the opening cysteine and the closing phenylalanine or tryptophan. D genes are given only for firm matches. Only part of the rows carry a size: once, few, many, or a class if the clone is expanded.

clone_size	d_call	v_call	cdr3_length	j_call	cdr3_aa	cdr3_nt
few	TRBD2	TRBV9	16	TRBJ2-3	CASSLRTSGGTDTQYF	TGTGCCAGCAGCTTACGGACTAGCGGGGGAACAGATACGCAGTATTTT
-	-	TRBV2	14	TRBJ1-5	CASMGGAGNQPQHF	TGTGCCAGCATGGGGGGGGCGGGCAATCAGCCCCAGCATTTT
few	-	TRBV7-9	13	TRBJ1-1	CASSVTENVGAFF	TGTGCCAGCAGCGTAACAGAGAACGTAGGAGCTTTCTTT
once	-	TRBV7-6	15	TRBJ2-6	CASSFLYSGANVLTF	TGTGCCAGCAGCTTTTTATACTCTGGGGCCAACGTCCTGACTTTC
few	TRBD2	TRBV7-3	15	TRBJ2-1	CASSPGSGAYNEQFF	TGTGCCAGCAGCCCCGGGAGCGGGGCCTACAATGAGCAGTTCTTC
-	TRBD1	TRBV5-1	14	TRBJ2-1	CASFRTGDYNEQFF	TGCGCCAGTTTTAGGACAGGGGACTACAATGAGCAGTTCTTC
-	-	TRBV9	13	TRBJ1-1	CASGSGTSIEAFF	TGTGCCAGCGGGTCCGGGACATCGATTGAAGCTTTCTTT
-	-	TRBV30	14	TRBJ2-2	CAWKRLSNTGEPFF	TGTGCCTGGAAACGGCTATCCAACACCGGGGAGCCGTTTTTT
-	TRBD1	TRBV6-2/TRBV6-3	15	TRBJ1-5	CASSTGTGRGQPQHF	TGTGCCAGCAGCACCGGGACAGGACGGGGTCAGCCCCAGCATTTT
few	-	TRBV11-2	16	TRBJ2-2	CASSSIRGRNTGELFF	TGTGCCAGCAGCTCCATCAGAGGCAGGAACACCGGGGAGCTGTTTTTT
-	-	TRBV5-4	14	TRBJ1-2	CASRSDPPGYGYTF	TGTGCCAGCAGGTCGGATCCTCCCGGGTATGGCTACACCTTC
-	TRBD1	TRBV6-5	15	TRBJ2-5	CASSRGTGGGETQYF	TGTGCCAGCAGTAGAGGGACAGGGGGCGGCGAGACCCAGTACTTC
-	-	TRBV30	13	TRBJ1-2	CAWSRLESGGYTF	TGTGCCTGGAGTCGATTGGAGTCGGGGGGCTACACCTTC
-	TRBD1	TRBV5-1	14	TRBJ2-5	CASSTGTVQETQYF	TGCGCCAGCAGCACCGGGACAGTTCAAGAGACCCAGTACTTC
few	TRBD1	TRBV7-9	15	TRBJ1-1	CASSPGQGRNTEAFF	TGTGCCAGCAGCCCGGGACAGGGAAGGAACACTGAAGCTTTCTTT
-	-	TRBV3-1/TRBV3-2	14	TRBJ1-6	CASSQGNGGTPLHF	TGTGCCAGCAGCCAAGGGAACGGCGGGACACCCCTCCACTTT
-	-	TRBV7-8	14	TRBJ1-1	CASSLDGANTEAFF	TGTGCCAGCAGCTTAGATGGGGCGAACACTGAAGCTTTCTTT
-	-	TRBV28	15	TRBJ2-5	CASSTPTGIQETQYF	TGTGCCAGCAGTACCCCAACAGGGATTCAAGAGACCCAGTACTTC
-	TRBD1	TRBV18	18	TRBJ1-3	CASSRYGTGESSGNTIYF	TGTGCCAGCTCACGATATGGGACAGGGGAGAGCTCTGGAAACACCATATATTTT
-	-	TRBV6-6	14	TRBJ1-2	CASSPAAGEVGYTF	TGTGCCAGCAGTCCAGCGGCAGGAGAAGTTGGCTACACCTTC
-	TRBD1	TRBV19	14	TRBJ1-1	CASSQIRGHTEAFF	TGTGCCAGTAGCCAAATCAGGGGGCACACTGAAGCTTTCTTT
-	-	TRBV2	13	TRBJ1-2	CASRRQDYYGYTF	TGTGCCAGCAGAAGACAGGACTACTATGGCTACACCTTC
-	-	TRBV2	15	TRBJ1-4	CASTGTLATNEKLFF	TGTGCCAGCACCGGGACACTTGCAACTAATGAAAAACTGTTTTTT
-	TRBD1	TRBV13	15	TRBJ2-7	CASSSRTGFTSEQYF	TGTGCCAGCAGCTCCCGGACAGGGTTCACCTCCGAGCAGTACTTC
-	-	TRBV3-1/TRBV3-2	12	TRBJ2-7	CASSQEEQQKYF	TGTGCCAGCAGCCAAGAGGAGCAGCAAAAGTACTTC
-	-	TRBV7-9	13	TRBJ1-4	CASGGATNEKLFF	TGTGCCAGCGGGGGGGCAACTAATGAAAAACTGTTTTTT
-	-	TRBV18	13	TRBJ1-4	CASSPSQGEKLFF	TGTGCCAGCTCACCGAGCCAGGGGGAAAAACTGTTTTTT
-	TRBD2	TRBV6-4	15	TRBJ2-3	CASRRDSGDADTQYF	TGTGCCAGCCGCCGTGATAGCGGGGATGCAGATACGCAGTATTTT
-	-	TRBV28	14	TRBJ1-2	CASSLLGAGYGYTF	TGTGCCAGCAGTTTACTGGGGGCTGGCTATGGCTACACCTTC
-	-	TRBV24-1	14	TRBJ2-3	CATSGPRATDTQYF	TGTGCCACCAGTGGCCCGCGCGCAACAGATACGCAGTATTTT
-	-	TRBV7-3	14	TRBJ2-2	CASSFAGDTGELFF	TGTGCCAGCAGCTTTGCAGGGGACACCGGGGAGCTGTTTTTT
-	-	TRBV4-1	16	TRBJ1-6	CASSQGPGLNYSPLHF	TGCGCCAGCAGCCAAGGGCCGGGACTGAACTATTCACCCCTCCACTTT
-	-	TRBV6-5	13	TRBJ2-3	CASSYPGADTQYF	TGTGCCAGCAGTTACCCCGGAGCAGATACGCAGTATTTT
few	-	TRBV7-9	15	TRBJ2-1	CASSTLSGPYNEQFF	TGTGCCAGTAGTACGCTAAGCGGCCCCTACAATGAGCAGTTCTTC
once	TRBD1	TRBV11-2	14	TRBJ1-4	CASSSDRADEKLFF	TGTGCCAGCAGCTCGGACAGGGCGGATGAAAAACTGTTTTTT
-	TRBD1	TRBV18	15	TRBJ1-5	CASSPKQDRDQPQHF	TGTGCCAGCTCACCGAAACAGGACAGGGATCAGCCCCAGCATTTT
-	-	TRBV10-2	17	TRBJ1-1	CASTPGHGSQLNTEAFF	TGCGCCAGCACCCCGGGACACGGATCCCAGCTGAACACTGAAGCTTTCTTT
-	TRBD1	TRBV30	15	TRBJ2-2	CAWSSFRGRTGELFF	TGTGCCTGGAGTAGTTTCAGGGGGCGGACCGGGGAGCTGTTTTTT
-	-	TRBV19	15	TRBJ1-2	CASSIGTGRSYGYTF	TGTGCCAGTAGTATTGGAACAGGGCGAAGCTATGGCTACACCTTC
-	TRBD1	TRBV30	14	TRBJ2-7	CAWSGPDRGYEQYF	TGTGCCTGGAGTGGGCCGGACAGGGGCTACGAGCAGTACTTC
-	-	TRBV10-1	23	TRBJ2-7	CASSESPTLFGQRTSSYDYEQYF	TGCGCCAGCAGCGAAAGTCCCACACTTTTTGGACAGCGGACTAGTTCATACGACTACGAGCAGTACTTC
once	TRBD1	TRBV28	16	TRBJ1-1	CASSLSTGGWNTEAFF	TGTGCCAGCAGTTTATCGACAGGGGGCTGGAACACTGAAGCTTTCTTT
-	-	TRBV3-1/TRBV3-2	16	TRBJ1-1	CASSQDSGWGNTEAFF	TGTGCCAGCAGCCAAGATTCGGGGTGGGGGAACACTGAAGCTTTCTTT
-	TRBD1	TRBV5-4	13	TRBJ1-2	CASSWDRVNGYTF	TGTGCCAGCAGCTGGGACAGGGTAAATGGCTACACCTTC
-	TRBD1	TRBV7-2	16	TRBJ2-1	CASSLISGTAYNEQFF	TGTGCCAGCAGCTTAATTAGTGGGACAGCCTACAATGAGCAGTTCTTC
-	-	TRBV6-5	13	TRBJ2-7	CASKGLEGYEQYF	TGTGCCAGCAAGGGGCTGGAGGGCTACGAGCAGTACTTC
-	-	TRBV28	14	TRBJ1-5	CASSLPGVNQPQHF	TGTGCCAGCAGTTTACCAGGGGTTAATCAGCCCCAGCATTTT
-	TRBD1	TRBV9	14	TRBJ2-1	CASSARTGVNEQFF	TGTGCCAGCAGCGCCCGGACAGGGGTGAATGAGCAGTTCTTC
-	-	TRBV5-8	16	TRBJ1-3	CASSLATIASGNTIYF	TGTGCCAGCAGCTTGGCGACTATCGCCTCTGGAAACACCATATATTTT
-	-	TRBV11-3	17	TRBJ1-5	CASIRGALARPNWTQHF	TGTGCCAGCATCCGAGGCGCTTTAGCCAGACCTAATTGGACCCAGCATTTT